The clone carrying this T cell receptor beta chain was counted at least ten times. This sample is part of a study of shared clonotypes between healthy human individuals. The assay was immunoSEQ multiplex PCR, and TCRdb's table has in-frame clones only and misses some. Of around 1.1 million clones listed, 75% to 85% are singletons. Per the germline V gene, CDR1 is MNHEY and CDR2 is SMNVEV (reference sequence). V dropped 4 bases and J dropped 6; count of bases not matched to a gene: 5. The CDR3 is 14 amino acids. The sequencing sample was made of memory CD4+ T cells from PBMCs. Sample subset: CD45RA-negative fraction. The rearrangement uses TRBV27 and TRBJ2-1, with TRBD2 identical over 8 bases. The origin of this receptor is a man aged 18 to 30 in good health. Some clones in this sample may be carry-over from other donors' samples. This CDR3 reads CASSSGTRGNEQFF. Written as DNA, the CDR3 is TGTGCCAGCAGTTCCGGGACTAGGGGCAATGAGCAGTTCTTC.